This TCR beta chain was sequenced in a study of CD8 T cells in ankylosing spondylitis. Study results and caveats: Blood from ankylosing spondylitis patients appeared to carry a characteristic eight-variant TCR beta motif.

The V end was cut by 1 base, the J end by 5 bases, with 11 bases between. CDR1 and CDR2 from the germline V gene are LNHNV and YYDKDF (reference sequence). The length of the CDR3 is 14 residues. With molecular barcodes, quantitative 5'-RACE was used to make the TCR beta libraries. A single record per CDR3 protein comes from TCRdb applying MiXCR to the 5' RACE reads. The data show some 840,000 distinct CDR3 sequences, about 10% seen once. This clonotype has more than one count but fewer than ten. Its antigen is still unknown. The material sequenced was blood, either unsorted or a sorted T cell fraction (not recorded which). The sequence derives from a male donor with ankylosing spondylitis. The V and J genes are TRBV15 and TRBJ1-2; no firm D call. The CDR3 coding sequence is TGTGCCACCAGCAGAGGGAGCGGTTCTTATGGCTACACCTTC. Protein sequence: CATSRGSGSYGYTF.